The 32 T cell receptor beta chains in this list originate from one sample, sequenced in a study of Graves' ophthalmopathy and Graves' hyperthyroidism. RNA transcripts were the source from which TCR beta CDR3 regions were amplified. The first-round RT-PCR employed HTBI primers together with the Qiagen OneStep RT-PCR kit. A multiplex PCR was then performed as the second round. TCRdb reanalysed the multiplex PCR reads using MiXCR and keeps one entry per CDR3 protein. The sample lists 450,000 to 600,000 distinct CDR3 sequences; under 40% were seen once. Source material: peripheral blood or thyroid tissue (not recorded which). These receptors were taken from an adult man with Graves' hyperthyroidism.

This clonotype was found many times. The chain couples TRBV4-1 to TRBJ1-5; 7 nucleotides match TRBD1. This CDR3 has 15 amino acids. V shed 1 base, J shed 6 bases, and the junction held 6 bases outside the gene matches. Germline V gene sequence: CDR1 MGHRA, CDR2 YSYEKL. The CDR3 nucleotides are TGCGCCAGCAGCCAAGCAGGACAGGTCTTTCAGCCCCAGCATTTT. This encodes CASSQAGQVFQPQHF.

This clonotype was observed many times. The chain couples TRBV9 to TRBJ2-7; 8 bases match TRBD1. CDR1 and CDR2 (germline): SGDLS, YYNGEE. The CDR3 is 13 residues long. With 0 bases clipped from V and 5 bases from J, the junction kept 1 base outside the gene matches. The CDR3 here is CASSVGQGNEQYF. The CDR3 nucleotides are TGTGCCAGCAGCGTAGGACAGGGGAACGAGCAGTACTTC. Looking up the rest from reference TRBV9 and TRBJ2-7 gives the full variable domain: DSGVTQTPKHLITATGQRVTLRCSPRSGDLSVYWYQQSLDQGLQFLIQYYNGEERAKGNILERFSAQQFPDLHSELNLSSLELGDSALYFCASSVGQGNEQYFGPGTRLTVT.

This clonotype was detected only a few times. The chain employs TRBV7-9 and TRBJ1-5; 10 nucleotides match TRBD1. From germline, CDR1 is SEHNR and CDR2 FQNEAQ (reference sequence). Trimming cost V 3 bases and J 7 bases; bases outside gene matches: 9. This CDR3 comprises 16 residues. For the CDR3, the DNA is TGTGCCAGCAGCTTCTCGGGACAGGGGTCGTACCAGCCCCAGCATTTT. As protein: CASSFSGQGSYQPQHF.

The chain couples TRBV5-1 to TRBJ2-7; 13 nucleotides align to TRBD2. The ends lost 5 bases at V and 1 base at J; junction bases unmatched: 9. CDR1 is SGHRS and CDR2 is YFSETQ in the germline V gene. CDR3 length: 17 amino acids. This CDR3 is CASRLTSGRMGSYEQYF. DNA of the CDR3: TGCGCCAGCAGGTTGACTAGCGGGAGGATGGGGTCCTACGAGCAGTACTTC.

The V gene is TRBV10-3, the J gene TRBJ1-4; 10 nucleotides match TRBD1. TRBJ2-2 matches the DNA end more closely, so the J call is doubtful. The V gene's germline CDR1 is ENHRY and CDR2 SYGVKD. This CDR3 has 15 residues. CDR3 sequence (DNA): TGTGCCGTGTCCGGGACAGGGGAGAACACCGGGGAGCTGTTTTTT. Translated, it gives CAVSGTGENTGELFF.

The rearrangement links TRBV11-2 to TRBJ2-5; 8 positions agree with TRBD2. V lost 1 base and J lost 5; bases outside the gene matches: 15. CDR1 SGHAT and CDR2 FQNNGV come from the germline V gene. The CDR3 loop spans 18 amino acids. The CDR3 DNA reads TGTGCCAGCAGCTTAGCGATAGCCCCCCGGGGGGGCTCGGAGACCCAGTACTTC. This codes for CASSLAIAPRGGSETQYF.

This clonotype was detected ten times or more. This rearrangement joins TRBV6-6 to TRBJ1-6, with TRBD1 matching 9 bases. CDR1 is MNHNY, CDR2 SVGAGI, per germline (reference sequence). The V segment lost 5 bases and the J segment 7 bases; nucleotides outside the gene matches: 6. The CDR3 runs 15 residues. CDR3 loop: CASSRNRGQNSPLHF. CDR3 DNA sequence: TGTGCCAGCAGTCGGAACAGGGGGCAAAATTCACCCCTCCACTTT.

This clonotype came up a few times. The J gene is TRBJ2-7, the V gene TRBV7-9; D possibly corresponds to TRBD1 (6 bases). The CDR3 consists of 16 residues. V lost 4 bases to trimming and J lost 1 base, with 17 bases between them. Germline lookup yields CDR1 SEHNR and CDR2 FQNEAQ (reference sequence). The DNA of the CDR3 is TGTGCCAGCAGCTCTGCCCCGGACAGTCCTTCCTACGAGCAGTACTTC. This gives the protein CASSSAPDSPSYEQYF.

V and J are TRBV7-2 and TRBJ2-3; 9 positions match TRBD2. Unmatched junction bases numbered 12, after V lost 0 bases and J lost 2 bases. The CDR3 has 19 amino acids. Germline loops: CDR1 SGHTA, CDR2 FQGNSA. Here the CDR3 reads CASSLARGVGGGATDTQYF. The CDR3 region has the DNA TGTGCCAGCAGCTTAGCGAGAGGGGTTGGCGGGGGGGCCACAGATACGCAGTATTTT.

As to this clonotype: This sequence may be a read error, since a much larger clone differs from it by one base. The rearrangement joins TRBV10-3 to TRBJ1-2; TRBD1 matches 11 bases. In germline, CDR1 is ENHRY, CDR2 SYGVKD. This CDR3 has 15 residues. With V trimmed by 10 bases and J by 4 bases, 11 bases remained unmatched. CDR3 nucleotide sequence: TGTGCCAGCGGGGAAGTAGGACAGGGGGCCTATGGCTACACCTTC. Its protein product is CASGEVGQGAYGYTF.

This clonotype occurred many times. The rearrangement uses TRBV9 and TRBJ1-3; maybe TRBD1 (6 bases). Germline V gene lookup returns CDR1 SGDLS and CDR2 YYNGEE. There are 15 residues in the CDR3. V was cut by 0 bases and J by 3 bases, with 10 bases left in between. The CDR3 loop is CASSVAGAFGNTIYF. The CDR3 DNA reads TGTGCCAGCAGCGTAGCAGGGGCGTTTGGAAACACCATATATTTT.

Comments on this clonotype: Germline and junction disagree at one end, which may indicate a read error. The chain is built from TRBV7-2 and TRBJ2-5, with TRBD1 matching over 10 bases. The V gene's germline CDR1 is SGHTA and CDR2 FQGNSA. The CDR3 spans 15 residues. Here the CDR3 DNA reads TGTGCCAGCAGTTTAGGGACAGGGGTACAAGAGACCCGGTACTTC. Translation: CASSLGTGVQETRYF.

The V call is TRBV20-1, the J call TRBJ2-5; 10 nucleotides agree with TRBD2. The DNA end is a closer match to TRBJ2-1, so the J assignment may be wrong. This CDR3 spans 16 amino acids. Germline V lookup: CDR1 DFQATT, CDR2 SNEGSKA (reference sequence). The CDR3 loop is CRASTALAGVYNEQFF. The DNA for the CDR3 is TGCAGAGCCTCCACTGCCCTAGCGGGAGTCTACAATGAGCAGTTCTTC.

This clonotype was counted ten times or more. The chain carries TRBV2 and TRBJ2-2; D is unclear. The CDR3 is made up of 12 amino acids. V was shortened by 7 bases and J by 6 bases, with 9 bases between the two germline ends. Per germline, CDR1 SNHLY and CDR2 FYNNEI. DNA of the CDR3: TGTGCCAGCATGTCGTCGGCCGGGGAGCTGTTTTTT. It translates to CASMSSAGELFF.

This clonotype was observed at least ten times. J is TRBJ1-2 and V is TRBV9, with D tentatively TRBD1 (6 bases). Trimming removed 2 bases from V and 8 bases from J, with 13 bases in between. CDR1 is SGDLS and CDR2 is YYNGEE in the germline V gene. This CDR3 has 13 amino acids. The chain's CDR3 is CASSVSGDVGYTF. The CDR3 region has the DNA TGTGCCAGCAGCGTCTCAGGGGATGTCGGCTACACCTTC.

This clonotype was counted at least ten times. The chain links TRBV2 to TRBJ2-7, with D tentatively TRBD1 (5 bases). V lost 6 bases to trimming and J lost 2 bases, with 11 bases between them. Germline CDR1 is SNHLY and CDR2 is FYNNEI. The CDR3 has 13 amino acids. The CDR3 DNA reads TGTGCCAGCAGCGCGACAGTGACCTACGAGCAGTACTTC. Translation gives CASSATVTYEQYF.

Many counts were recorded for this clonotype. The chain links TRBV19 to TRBJ1-1; D uncertain. Trimming removed 3 bases at V and 3 bases at J, with 14 bases between. The CDR3 covers 15 residues. CDR1 LNHDA and CDR2 SQIVND come from the germline V gene (reference sequence). The CDR3 DNA follows: TGTGCCAGTAGTATGGGGAGTAATGAGTACACTGAAGCTTTCTTT. Translating gives CASSMGSNEYTEAFF.

As for this clonotype: The missing conserved phenylalanine or tryptophan at the end of this CDR3 makes a read error likely. Because the CDR3's place on the DNA is in doubt, the DNA is left out and the CDR3 is given as listed by TCRdb. The chain couples TRBV20-1 to TRBJ1-2; the table's TRBD1 call for D was not verified on the DNA. 8 amino acids form the CDR3, both terminal residues included. Germline lookup yields CDR1 DFQATT and CDR2 SNEGSKA (reference sequence). CDR3: CSAPLTGV.

This clonotype was counted many times. The V call is TRBV7-2, the J call TRBJ2-7; the match to TRBD1 covers 12 bases. The CDR3 is 15 amino acids. With V trimmed by 6 bases and J by 2 bases, 5 bases remained unmatched. CDR1 and CDR2 from the germline V gene are SGHTA and FQGNSA. The CDR3 sequence: CASRSRDRGPYEQYF. The CDR3 nucleotides read TGTGCCAGCAGGTCCCGGGACAGGGGGCCCTACGAGCAGTACTTC.

As to this clonotype: This may be a read error: a much more frequent sequence differs by one nucleotide. CDR3 sequence: CASTRGTIYEQYF. CDR3 sequence (DNA): TGTGCCAGCACCCGCGGGACAATCTACGAGCAGTACTTC. The chain uses TRBV7-3 and TRBJ2-7; tentatively, D is TRBD1 or TRBD2 (6 bases each). Germline lookup yields CDR1 SGHTA and CDR2 FQGTGA. CDR3 length: 13 amino acids. V dropped 7 bases and J dropped 3 bases, with 13 bases sitting between them.

To note about this clonotype: The germline gene is not matched at one end of the junction; a read error may be the cause. The rearrangement uses TRBV2 and TRBJ1-6; D remains unclear. The CDR3 runs 15 residues. Germline loops: CDR1 SNHLY, CDR2 FYNNEI. CDR3 sequence reads: CASSDRRDKNSPLYF. The DNA for the CDR3 is TGTGCCAGCAGTGATCGGCGGGATAAGAATTCACCCCTCTACTTT.

This clonotype was counted ten times or more. V is TRBV9 and J is TRBJ2-3, with D unresolved. CDR3 length equals 13 residues. Germline V gives CDR1 SGDLS, CDR2 YYNGEE. Between the trimmed V and J ends, which lost 3 bases and 3 bases, there was a span of 8 bases. The CDR3 DNA reads TGTGCCAGCAGCGGCGTTCTGACAGATACGCAGTATTTT. This gives the protein CASSGVLTDTQYF.

J is TRBJ1-1 and V is TRBV14; 9 positions agree with TRBD1. This CDR3 comprises 15 residues. Germline V lookup: CDR1 SGHDN, CDR2 FVKESK. V was pared by 4 bases and J by 5 bases, with 8 bases of the junction left unmatched. In DNA, the CDR3 is TGTGCCAGCAGCCTCCTCGGGACAGGGTTGACTGAAGCTTTCTTT. The encoded protein is CASSLLGTGLTEAFF.

Concerning this clonotype: A single base separates this from a much larger clone, so it may be a read error. J is TRBJ2-7 and V is TRBV19; possible D gene TRBD1, 6 bases. Germline V CDR1 and CDR2: LNHDA, SQIVND (reference sequence). This CDR3 is built from 13 residues. The CDR3, as DNA: TGTGCCAGCGCCAGGGGCCCCTCCTACAAGCAGTACTTC. It yields the protein CASARGPSYKQYF.

This clonotype was seen repeatedly, ten times or more. This chain uses TRBV19 with TRBJ2-7, with 10 bases lining up with TRBD2. This CDR3 is built from 15 residues. Germline CDR1 and CDR2: LNHDA and SQIVND (reference sequence). After removal of 4 bases from V and 4 bases from J, the junction contained 7 bases not matched to a gene. CDR3 loop: CASSTGSSGRYEQYF. CDR3 sequence (DNA): TGTGCCAGTAGTACCGGATCTAGCGGGAGATACGAGCAGTACTTC.

This clonotype was counted at least ten times. The chain joins TRBV3-1 to TRBJ1-1; the D gene is possibly TRBD1 (6 bases). Germline V lookup: CDR1 LGHDT, CDR2 YNNKEL (reference sequence). Between the trimmed V and J ends, which lost 1 base and 0 bases, there was a span of 9 bases. CDR3 size: 15 residues. Here the CDR3 DNA reads TGTGCCAGCAGCCAAGGGACAGTCATGAACACTGAAGCTTTCTTT. Translation gives CASSQGTVMNTEAFF.

The rearrangement uses TRBV15 and TRBJ2-2; D is ambiguous. V was cut by 2 bases and J by 4 bases, with 8 bases left in between. The germline gives CDR1 LNHNV, CDR2 YYDKDF (reference sequence). This CDR3 has 14 residues. CDR3 protein: CATSRSSPTGELFF. Written as DNA, the CDR3 is TGTGCCACCAGCAGATCGTCTCCCACCGGGGAGCTGTTTTTT.

The table lists this clonotype with many counts. Its ends do not fully match the called genes, so a read error is possible. The chain combines TRBV10-3 with TRBJ1-1; no reliable D call. Germline loops: CDR1 ENHRY, CDR2 SYGVKD. The CDR3 consists of 12 residues. Written as DNA, the CDR3 is TGTGCCATCAGTGCCGGGAACGCTGAAGCTTTCTTT. The encoded protein is CAISAGNAEAFF.

The J gene is TRBJ2-5, the V gene TRBV15; D possibly uses TRBD1 or TRBD2 (6 bases each). V lost 3 bases and J 5 bases, leaving 13 bases between the germline ends. This CDR3 has 14 residues. Germline V gives CDR1 LNHNV, CDR2 YYDKDF (reference sequence). CDR3 sequence (DNA): TGTGCCACCAGCAGCCCGCAGGGGAGGGAGACCCAGTACTTC. Amino acids: CATSSPQGRETQYF.

About this clonotype itself: With a much larger clone just one base away, this may be a read error. Since the CDR3 does not end with the conserved phenylalanine or tryptophan, this likely comes from a read error. The V call is TRBV7-9, the J call TRBJ1-4; 12 nucleotides match TRBD1. With V trimmed by 0 bases and J by 4 bases, 6 bases remained unmatched. Germline CDR1 reads SEHNR; CDR2 reads FQNEAQ (reference sequence). The CDR3 spans 18 residues. CDR3 residues: CASSLAPGQGAINEKLFL. In DNA, the CDR3 is TGTGCCAGCAGCTTAGCGCCGGGACAGGGGGCGATTAATGAAAAACTGTTTCTT.

At least ten counts were recorded for this clonotype. This sequence joins TRBV19 and TRBJ2-5; TRBD1 matches 7 bases. The CDR3 runs 14 residues. Germline values: CDR1 LNHDA, CDR2 SQIVND (reference sequence). V lost 3 bases to trimming and J lost 4 bases; unmatched junction nucleotides: 5. CDR3 residues: CASSMVQGRETQYF. The CDR3 nucleotides are TGTGCCAGTAGTATGGTACAGGGGAGAGAGACCCAGTACTTC. Supplemented by reference TRBV19 and TRBJ2-5, the full variable domain reads DGGITQSPKYLFRKEGQNVTLSCEQNLNHDAMYWYRQDPGQGLRLIYYSQIVNDFQKGDIAEGYSVSREKKESFPLTVTSAQKNPTAFYLCASSMVQGRETQYFGPGTRLLVL.

Of note for this clonotype: This may be a read error: a much more frequent sequence differs by one nucleotide. V is TRBV20-1 and J is TRBJ1-4, with 9 bases aligning to TRBD1. The CDR3 loop spans 17 amino acids. CDR1 is DFQATT, CDR2 SNEGSKA, per germline (reference sequence). In DNA, the CDR3 is TGCGGTGCTTACCGGGACAGGGTGAATAGAGACCTTGAAAAACTGTTTTTT. The encoded protein is CGAYRDRVNRDLEKLFF.